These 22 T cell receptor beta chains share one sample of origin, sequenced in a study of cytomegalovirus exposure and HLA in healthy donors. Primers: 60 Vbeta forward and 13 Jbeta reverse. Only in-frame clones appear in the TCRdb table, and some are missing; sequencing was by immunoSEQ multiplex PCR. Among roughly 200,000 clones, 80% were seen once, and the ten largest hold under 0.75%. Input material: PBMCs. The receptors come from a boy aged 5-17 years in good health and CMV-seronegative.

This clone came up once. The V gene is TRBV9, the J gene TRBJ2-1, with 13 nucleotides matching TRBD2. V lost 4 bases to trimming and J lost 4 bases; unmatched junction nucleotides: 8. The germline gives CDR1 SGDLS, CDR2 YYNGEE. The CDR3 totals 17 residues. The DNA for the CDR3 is TGTGCCAGCAGCCCAGGACTAGCGGGGGTCCCTTACAATGAGCAGTTCTTC. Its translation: CASSPGLAGVPYNEQFF.

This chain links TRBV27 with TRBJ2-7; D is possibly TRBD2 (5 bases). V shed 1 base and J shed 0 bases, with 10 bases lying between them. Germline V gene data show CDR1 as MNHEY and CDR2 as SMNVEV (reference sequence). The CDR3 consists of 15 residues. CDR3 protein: CASSLFPGYSYEQYF. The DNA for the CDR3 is TGTGCCAGCAGTTTATTTCCGGGGTACTCCTACGAGCAGTACTTC.

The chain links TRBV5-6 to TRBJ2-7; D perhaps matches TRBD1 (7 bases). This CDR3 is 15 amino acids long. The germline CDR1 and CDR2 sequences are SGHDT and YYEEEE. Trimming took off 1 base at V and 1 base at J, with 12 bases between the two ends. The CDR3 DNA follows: TGTGCCAGCAGCTTGAATTCAGGGGGGTCCTACGAGCAGTACTTC. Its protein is CASSLNSGGSYEQYF.

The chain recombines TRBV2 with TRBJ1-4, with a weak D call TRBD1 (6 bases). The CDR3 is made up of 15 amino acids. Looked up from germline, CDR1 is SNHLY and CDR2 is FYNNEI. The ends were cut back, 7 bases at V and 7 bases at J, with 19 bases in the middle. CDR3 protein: CASNQNRAGAEKLFF. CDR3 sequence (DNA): TGTGCCAGCAATCAAAACAGGGCCGGTGCTGAAAAACTGTTTTTT.

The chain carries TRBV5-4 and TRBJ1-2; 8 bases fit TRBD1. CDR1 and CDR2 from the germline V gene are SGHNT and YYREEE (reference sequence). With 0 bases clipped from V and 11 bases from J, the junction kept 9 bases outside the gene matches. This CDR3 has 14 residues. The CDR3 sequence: CASSLVGQGARYTF. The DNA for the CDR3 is TGTGCCAGCAGCTTGGTAGGGCAGGGGGCAAGATACACCTTC.

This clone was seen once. The CDR3: CASSPGQLNGYTF. The CDR3 coding sequence is TGTGCCAGCAGCCCGGGACAGCTCAATGGCTACACCTTC. The genes are TRBV5-4 and TRBJ1-2, with 7 bases matching TRBD1. Germline CDR1 and CDR2: SGHNT and YYREEE (reference sequence). J gave up 6 bases and V 4 bases, and 6 bases lay outside the gene matches. The CDR3 totals 13 residues.

The DNA for the CDR3 is TGTGCCAGCAGCCTAGAGTCCGGTTCACCCCTCCACTTT. Its translation is CASSLESGSPLHF. This chain connects TRBV7-6 to TRBJ1-6; D is undetermined. The CDR3 covers 13 residues. V was trimmed by 5 bases and J by 9 bases, leaving 11 bases between them. The germline CDR1 and CDR2 sequences are SGHVS and FNYEAQ.

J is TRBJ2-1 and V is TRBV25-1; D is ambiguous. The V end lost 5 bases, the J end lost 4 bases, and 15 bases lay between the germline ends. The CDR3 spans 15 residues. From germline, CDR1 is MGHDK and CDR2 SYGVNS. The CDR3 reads CASSPFGGKYNEQFF. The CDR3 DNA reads TGTGCCAGCAGTCCCTTCGGCGGTAAATACAATGAGCAGTTCTTC.

CDR3 nucleotide sequence: TGTGCCAGAGGGACAGGGGGTAACACCATATATTTT. Translation gives CARGTGGNTIYF. The J gene is TRBJ1-3, the V gene TRBV2; 11 bases line up with TRBD1. The germline V gene encodes CDR1 SNHLY and CDR2 FYNNEI. CDR3 size: 12 residues. Unmatched junction bases numbered 2, after V lost 9 bases and J lost 7 bases.

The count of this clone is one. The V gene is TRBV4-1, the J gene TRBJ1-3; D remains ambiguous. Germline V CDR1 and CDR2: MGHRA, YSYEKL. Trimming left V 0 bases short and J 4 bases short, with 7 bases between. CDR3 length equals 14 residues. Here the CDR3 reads CASSQDPVGNTIYF. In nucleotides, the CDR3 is TGCGCCAGCAGCCAAGATCCAGTCGGAAACACCATATATTTT.

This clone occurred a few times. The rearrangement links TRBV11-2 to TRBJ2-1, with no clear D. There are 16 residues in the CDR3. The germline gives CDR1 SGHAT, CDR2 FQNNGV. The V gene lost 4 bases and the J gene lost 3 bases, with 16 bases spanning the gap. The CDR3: CASSSPTGGFYNEQFF. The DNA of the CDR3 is TGTGCCAGCAGCTCACCGACTGGCGGTTTCTACAATGAGCAGTTCTTC.

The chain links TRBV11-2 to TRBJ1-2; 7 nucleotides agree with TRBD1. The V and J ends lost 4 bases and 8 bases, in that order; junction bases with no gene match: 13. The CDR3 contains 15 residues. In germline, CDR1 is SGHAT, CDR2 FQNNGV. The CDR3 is CASSSYRRQGGGYTF. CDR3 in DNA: TGTGCCAGCAGCTCCTACCGCCGACAGGGTGGCGGCTACACCTTC.

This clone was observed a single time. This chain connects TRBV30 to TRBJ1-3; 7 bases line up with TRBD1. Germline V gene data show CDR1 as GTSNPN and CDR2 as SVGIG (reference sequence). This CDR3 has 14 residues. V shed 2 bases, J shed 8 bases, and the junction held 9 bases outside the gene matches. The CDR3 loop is CAWSTGTVGDTIYF. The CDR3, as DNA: TGTGCCTGGAGTACCGGGACAGTAGGTGACACCATATATTTT. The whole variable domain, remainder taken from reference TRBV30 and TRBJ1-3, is SQTIHQWPATLVQPVGSPLSLECTVEGTSNPNLYWYRQAAGRGLQLLFYSVGIGQISSEVPQNLSASRPQDRQFILSSKKLLLSDSGFYLCAWSTGTVGDTIYFGEGSWLTVV.

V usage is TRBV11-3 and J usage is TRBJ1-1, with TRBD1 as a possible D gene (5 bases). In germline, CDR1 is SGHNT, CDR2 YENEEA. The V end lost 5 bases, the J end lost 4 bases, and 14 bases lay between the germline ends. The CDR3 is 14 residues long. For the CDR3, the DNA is TGTGCCAGCAGCCAGGCAGGCGGGGGCACTGAAGCTTTCTTT. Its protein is CASSQAGGGTEAFF.

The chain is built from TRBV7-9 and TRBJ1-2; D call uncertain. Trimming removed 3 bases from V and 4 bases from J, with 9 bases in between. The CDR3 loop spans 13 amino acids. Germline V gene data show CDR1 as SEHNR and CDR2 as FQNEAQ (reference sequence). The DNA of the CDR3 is TGTGCCAGCAGCTTGGCGGGCCCCTATGGCTACACCTTC. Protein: CASSLAGPYGYTF.

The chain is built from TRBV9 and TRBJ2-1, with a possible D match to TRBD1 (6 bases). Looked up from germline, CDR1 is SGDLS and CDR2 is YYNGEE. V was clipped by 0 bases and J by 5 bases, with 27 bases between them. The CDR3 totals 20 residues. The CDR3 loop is CASSVGPDGGGLYWDNEQFF. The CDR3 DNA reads TGTGCCAGCAGCGTAGGACCGGATGGGGGCGGTCTATATTGGGACAATGAGCAGTTCTTC.

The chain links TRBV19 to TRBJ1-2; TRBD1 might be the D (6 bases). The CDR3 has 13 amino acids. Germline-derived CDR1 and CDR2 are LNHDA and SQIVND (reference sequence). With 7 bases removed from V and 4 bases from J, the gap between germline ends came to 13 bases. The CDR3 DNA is TGTGCCAGTAACCCAGGGGCCCTCTATGGCTACACCTTC. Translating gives CASNPGALYGYTF.

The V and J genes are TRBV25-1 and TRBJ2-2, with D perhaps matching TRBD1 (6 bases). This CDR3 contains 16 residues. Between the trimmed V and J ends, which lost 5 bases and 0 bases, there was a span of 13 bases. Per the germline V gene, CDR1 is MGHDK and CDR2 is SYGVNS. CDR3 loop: CASSITGKANTGELFF. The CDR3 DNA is TGTGCCAGCAGTATCACAGGGAAAGCGAACACCGGGGAGCTGTTTTTT.

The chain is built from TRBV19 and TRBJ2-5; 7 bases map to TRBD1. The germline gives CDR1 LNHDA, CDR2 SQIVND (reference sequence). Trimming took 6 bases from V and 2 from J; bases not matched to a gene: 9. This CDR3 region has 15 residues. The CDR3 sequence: CASRNGQVHQETQYF. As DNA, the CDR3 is TGTGCCAGTAGAAACGGACAGGTCCATCAAGAGACCCAGTACTTC.

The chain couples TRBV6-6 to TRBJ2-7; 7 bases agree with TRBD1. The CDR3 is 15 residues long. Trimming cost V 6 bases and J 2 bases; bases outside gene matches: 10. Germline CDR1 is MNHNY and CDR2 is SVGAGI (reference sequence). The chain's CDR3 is CASRPQGGFTYEQYF. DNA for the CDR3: TGTGCCAGCAGGCCCCAAGGGGGCTTCACCTACGAGCAGTACTTC.

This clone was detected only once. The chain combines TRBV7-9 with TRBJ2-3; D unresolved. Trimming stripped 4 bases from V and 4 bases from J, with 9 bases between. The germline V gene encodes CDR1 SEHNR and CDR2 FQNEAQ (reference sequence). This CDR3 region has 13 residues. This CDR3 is CASSYRQSDTQYF. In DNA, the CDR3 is TGTGCCAGCAGCTATAGACAATCAGATACGCAGTATTTT.

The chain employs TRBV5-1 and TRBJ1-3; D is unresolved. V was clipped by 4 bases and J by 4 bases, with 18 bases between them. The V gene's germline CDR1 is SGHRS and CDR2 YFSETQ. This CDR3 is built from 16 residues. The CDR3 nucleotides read TGCGCCAGCAGCCCCCAAGGTCCATTGCGGGGAAACACCATATATTTT. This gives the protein CASSPQGPLRGNTIYF.